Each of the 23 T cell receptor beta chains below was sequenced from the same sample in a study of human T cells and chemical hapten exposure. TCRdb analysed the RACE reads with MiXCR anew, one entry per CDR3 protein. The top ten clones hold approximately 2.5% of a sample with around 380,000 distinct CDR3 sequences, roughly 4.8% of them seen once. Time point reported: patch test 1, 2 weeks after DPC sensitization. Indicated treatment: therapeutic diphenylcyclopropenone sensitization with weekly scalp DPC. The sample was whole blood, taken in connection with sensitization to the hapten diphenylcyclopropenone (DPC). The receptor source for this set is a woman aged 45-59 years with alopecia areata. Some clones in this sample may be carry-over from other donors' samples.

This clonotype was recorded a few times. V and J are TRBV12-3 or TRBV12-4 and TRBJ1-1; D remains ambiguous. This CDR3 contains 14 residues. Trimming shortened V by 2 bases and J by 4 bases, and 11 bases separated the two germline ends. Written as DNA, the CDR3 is TGTGCCAGCAGTTTAATGAGGGTCGGCACTGAAGCTTTCTTT. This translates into CASSLMRVGTEAFF.

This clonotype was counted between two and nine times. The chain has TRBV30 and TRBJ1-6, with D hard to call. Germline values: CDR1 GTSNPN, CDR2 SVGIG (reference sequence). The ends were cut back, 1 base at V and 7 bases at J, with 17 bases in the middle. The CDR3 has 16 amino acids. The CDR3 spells CAWSELPVRKNSPLHF. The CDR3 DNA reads TGTGCCTGGAGTGAGCTCCCGGTTAGGAAGAATTCACCCCTCCACTTT. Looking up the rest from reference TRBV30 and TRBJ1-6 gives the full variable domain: SQTIHQWPATLVQPVGSPLSLECTVEGTSNPNLYWYRQAAGRGLQLLFYSVGIGQISSEVPQNLSASRPQDRQFILSSKKLLLSDSGFYLCAWSELPVRKNSPLHFGNGTRLTVT.

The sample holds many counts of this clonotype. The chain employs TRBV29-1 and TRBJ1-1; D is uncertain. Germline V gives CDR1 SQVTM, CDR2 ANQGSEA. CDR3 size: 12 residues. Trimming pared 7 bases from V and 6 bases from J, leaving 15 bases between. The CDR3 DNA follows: TGCAGCGCCGAGGGAGTAGACGCTGAAGCTTTCTTT. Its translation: CSAEGVDAEAFF.

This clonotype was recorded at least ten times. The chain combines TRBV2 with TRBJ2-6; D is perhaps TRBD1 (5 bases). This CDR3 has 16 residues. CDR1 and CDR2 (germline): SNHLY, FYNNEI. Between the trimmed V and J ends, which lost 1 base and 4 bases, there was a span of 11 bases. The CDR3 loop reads CASSEDGRVGANVLTF. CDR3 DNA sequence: TGTGCCAGCAGTGAAGATGGCAGGGTCGGGGCCAACGTCCTGACTTTC.

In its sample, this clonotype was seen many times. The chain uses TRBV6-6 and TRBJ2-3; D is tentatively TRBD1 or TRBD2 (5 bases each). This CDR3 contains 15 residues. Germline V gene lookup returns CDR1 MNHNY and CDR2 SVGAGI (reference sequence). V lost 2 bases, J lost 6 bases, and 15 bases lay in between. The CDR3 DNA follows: TGTGCCAGCAGTTACGGGGGACCGGGAACGGATACGCAGTATTTT. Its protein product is CASSYGGPGTDTQYF.

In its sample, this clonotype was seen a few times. The CDR3 is CAISPPTGAAFF. CDR3 DNA: TGTGCCATCAGTCCCCCGACGGGGGCTGCTTTCTTT. The chain has TRBV10-3 and TRBJ1-1, with a weak D call TRBD1 (6 bases). This CDR3 has 12 residues. CDR1 is ENHRY, CDR2 SYGVKD, per germline. Trimming removed 5 bases at V and 11 bases at J, with 15 bases between.

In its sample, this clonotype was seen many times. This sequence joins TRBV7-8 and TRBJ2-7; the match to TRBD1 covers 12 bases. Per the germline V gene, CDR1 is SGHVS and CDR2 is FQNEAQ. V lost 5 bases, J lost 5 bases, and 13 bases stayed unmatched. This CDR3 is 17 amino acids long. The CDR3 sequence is CASSLIPGTGGRDEQYF. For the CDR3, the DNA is TGTGCCAGCAGCCTAATCCCCGGGACAGGGGGCAGGGACGAGCAGTACTTC.

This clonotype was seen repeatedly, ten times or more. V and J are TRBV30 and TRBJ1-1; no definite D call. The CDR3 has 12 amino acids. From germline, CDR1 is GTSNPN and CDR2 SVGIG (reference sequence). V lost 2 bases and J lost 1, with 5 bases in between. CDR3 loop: CAWSPSNTEAFF. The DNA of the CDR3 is TGTGCCTGGAGTCCTTCGAACACTGAAGCTTTCTTT.

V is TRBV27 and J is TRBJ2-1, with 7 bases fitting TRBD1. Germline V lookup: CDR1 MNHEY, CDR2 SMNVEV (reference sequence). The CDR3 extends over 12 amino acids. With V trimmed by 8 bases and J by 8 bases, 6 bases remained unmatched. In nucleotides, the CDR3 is TGTGCCAGCTCTTACAGGGGAGATGAGCAGTTCTTC. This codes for CASSYRGDEQFF.

The CDR3 DNA sequence: TGTGCCAGCAGTCCATTGGGACGGCCAAGCACAGATACGCAGTATTTT. Translating gives CASSPLGRPSTDTQYF. The rearrangement uses TRBV27 and TRBJ2-3, with D possibly being TRBD1 or TRBD2 (5 bases each). The germline V and J ends were trimmed by 5 bases and 0 bases, with 15 bases remaining between them. CDR1 and CDR2 (germline): MNHEY, SMNVEV (reference sequence). The CDR3 loop spans 16 amino acids.

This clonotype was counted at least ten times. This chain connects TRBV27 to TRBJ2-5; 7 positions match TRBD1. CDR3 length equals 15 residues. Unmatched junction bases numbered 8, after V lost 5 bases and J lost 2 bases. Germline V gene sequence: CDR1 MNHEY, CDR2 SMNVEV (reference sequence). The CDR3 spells CASSPSQGPQETQYF. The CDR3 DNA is TGTGCCAGCAGTCCATCACAGGGGCCGCAAGAGACCCAGTACTTC.

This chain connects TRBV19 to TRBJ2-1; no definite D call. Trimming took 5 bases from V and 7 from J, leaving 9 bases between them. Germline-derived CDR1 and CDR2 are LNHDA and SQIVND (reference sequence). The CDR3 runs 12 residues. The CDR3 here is CASSRPENEQFF. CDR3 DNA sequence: TGTGCCAGTAGTCGCCCCGAGAATGAGCAGTTCTTC.

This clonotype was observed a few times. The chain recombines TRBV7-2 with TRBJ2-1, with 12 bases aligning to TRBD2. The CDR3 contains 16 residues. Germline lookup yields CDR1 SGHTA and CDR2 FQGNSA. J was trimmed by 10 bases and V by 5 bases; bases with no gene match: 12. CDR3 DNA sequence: TGTGCCAGCAGCCCTGATTGGGGACTAGCGGGTCAGGAGCAGTTCTTC. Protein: CASSPDWGLAGQEQFF.

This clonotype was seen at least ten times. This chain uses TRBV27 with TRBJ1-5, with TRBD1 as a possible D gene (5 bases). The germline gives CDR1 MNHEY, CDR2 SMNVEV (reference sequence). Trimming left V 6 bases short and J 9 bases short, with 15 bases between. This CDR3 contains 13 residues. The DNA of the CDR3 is TGTGCCAGCAGCCCCGTTGCCGGGGCGCCCCAGCATTTT. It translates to CASSPVAGAPQHF.

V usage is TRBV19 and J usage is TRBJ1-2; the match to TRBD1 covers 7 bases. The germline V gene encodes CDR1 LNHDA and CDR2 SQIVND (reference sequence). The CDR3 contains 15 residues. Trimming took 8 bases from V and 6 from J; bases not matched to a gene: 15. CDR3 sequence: CASLEEGAAVDGYTF. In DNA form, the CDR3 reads TGTGCCAGTCTTGAAGAGGGGGCAGCAGTGGATGGCTACACCTTC.

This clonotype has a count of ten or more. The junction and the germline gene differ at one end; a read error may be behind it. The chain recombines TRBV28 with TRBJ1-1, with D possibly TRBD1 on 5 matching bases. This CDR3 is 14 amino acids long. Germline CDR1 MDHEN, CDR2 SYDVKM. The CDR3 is CASGFVGGETEAFF. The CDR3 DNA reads TGTGCCAGCGGTTTTGTGGGGGGGGAAACTGAAGCTTTCTTT.

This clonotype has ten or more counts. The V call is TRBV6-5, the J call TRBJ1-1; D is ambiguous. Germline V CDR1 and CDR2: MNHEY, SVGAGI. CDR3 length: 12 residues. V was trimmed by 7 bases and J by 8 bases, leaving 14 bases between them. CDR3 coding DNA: TGTGCCAGCACCCCCGGACCTGGGGAAGCTTTCTTT. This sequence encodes CASTPGPGEAFF.

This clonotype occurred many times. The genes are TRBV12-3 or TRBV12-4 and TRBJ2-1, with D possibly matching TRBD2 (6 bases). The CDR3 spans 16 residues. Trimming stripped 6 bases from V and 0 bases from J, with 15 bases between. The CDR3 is CASRGGLYSSYNEQFF. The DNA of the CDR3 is TGTGCCAGCAGGGGGGGACTGTATAGCTCCTACAATGAGCAGTTCTTC.

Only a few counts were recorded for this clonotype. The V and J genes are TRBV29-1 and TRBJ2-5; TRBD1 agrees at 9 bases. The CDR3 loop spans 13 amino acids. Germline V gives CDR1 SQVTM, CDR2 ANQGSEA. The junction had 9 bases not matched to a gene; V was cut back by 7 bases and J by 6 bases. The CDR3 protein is CSAQGANLKTQYF. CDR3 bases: TGCAGCGCACAGGGGGCGAATTTGAAGACCCAGTACTTC.

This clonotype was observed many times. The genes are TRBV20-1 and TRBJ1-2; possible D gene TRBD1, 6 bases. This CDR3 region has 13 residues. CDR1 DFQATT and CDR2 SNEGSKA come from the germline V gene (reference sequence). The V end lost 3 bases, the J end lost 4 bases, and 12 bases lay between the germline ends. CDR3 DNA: TGCAGTGCTAGCCCCGACAGGTCCTATGGCTACACCTTC. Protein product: CSASPDRSYGYTF.

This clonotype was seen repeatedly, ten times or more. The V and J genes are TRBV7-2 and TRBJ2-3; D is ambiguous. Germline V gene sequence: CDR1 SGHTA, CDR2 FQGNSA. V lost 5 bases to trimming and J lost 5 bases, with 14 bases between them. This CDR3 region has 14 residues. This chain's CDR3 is CASSPLNQRDTQYF. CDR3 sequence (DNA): TGTGCCAGCAGCCCCCTGAACCAAAGAGATACGCAGTATTTT.

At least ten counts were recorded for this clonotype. In DNA form, the CDR3 reads TGTGCCAGCAGTTATGGACAGGGATGGTCTTTCTTT. This translates into CASSYGQGWSFF. This rearrangement joins TRBV6-5 to TRBJ1-1; 8 bases match TRBD1. V gave up 3 bases and J gave up 12 bases; unmatched junction bases: 6. Germline assignment: CDR1 MNHEY and CDR2 SVGAGI. CDR3 length equals 12 residues.

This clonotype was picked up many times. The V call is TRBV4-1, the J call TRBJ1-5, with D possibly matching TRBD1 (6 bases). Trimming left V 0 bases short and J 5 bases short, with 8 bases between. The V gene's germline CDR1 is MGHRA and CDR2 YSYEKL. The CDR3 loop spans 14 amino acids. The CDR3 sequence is CASSQEQGYQPQHF. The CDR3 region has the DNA TGCGCCAGCAGCCAAGAACAGGGTTATCAGCCCCAGCATTTT.